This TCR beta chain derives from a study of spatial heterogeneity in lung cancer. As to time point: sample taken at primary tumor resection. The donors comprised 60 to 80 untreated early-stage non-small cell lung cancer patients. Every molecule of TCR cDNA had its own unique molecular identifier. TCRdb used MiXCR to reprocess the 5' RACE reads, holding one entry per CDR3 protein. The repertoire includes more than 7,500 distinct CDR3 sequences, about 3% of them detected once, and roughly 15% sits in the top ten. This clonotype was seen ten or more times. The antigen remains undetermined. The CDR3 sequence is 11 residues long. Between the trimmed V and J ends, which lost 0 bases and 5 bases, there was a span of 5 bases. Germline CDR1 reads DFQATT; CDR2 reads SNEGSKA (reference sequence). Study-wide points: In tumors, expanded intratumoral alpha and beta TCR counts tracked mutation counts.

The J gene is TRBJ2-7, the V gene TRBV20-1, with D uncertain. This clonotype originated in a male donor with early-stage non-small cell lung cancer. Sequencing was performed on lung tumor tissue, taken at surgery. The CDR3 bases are TGCAGTGCTAGAGATCGGGACGAGCAGTACTTC. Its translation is CSARDRDEQYF.